Listed below are T cell receptor beta chains from one sample, sequenced in a study of blood T cell repertoires in COVID-19. Profiling relied on immunoSEQ multiplex PCR, and the TCRdb table lists in-frame clones only, not all of them. The table lists about 65,000 clones, about 84% of them singletons. Material: peripheral blood. The receptor set was obtained from a human donor in a cohort sampled during active COVID-19. Both conserved end residues are part of each CDR3. Fields, in order: J gene, V gene, CDR3 protein.

TRBJ2-3	TRBV2	CASSEARVYTDTQYF
TRBJ1-3	TRBV9	CASSSPGSGNTIYF
TRBJ2-2	TRBV27	CASSGGATGELFF
TRBJ1-2	TRBV11-2	CASSLGQGANYGYTF
TRBJ2-1	TRBV24-1	CATSDGGRQFF
TRBJ2-3	TRBV7-2	CASSLEVRVAGGTDTQYF
TRBJ2-7	TRBV3-1/TRBV3-2	CASSQDLTGIYEQYF
TRBJ1-6	TRBV14	CASSSGGVSSYNSPLHF
TRBJ2-3	TRBV5-4	CASSLRLAGGPDTQYF
TRBJ2-7	TRBV19	CASSIVPSGAYEQYF
TRBJ1-1	TRBV4-2	CASSLQLSNTEAFF
TRBJ1-4	TRBV6-5	CASSYSGTGSEKLFF
TRBJ2-5	TRBV3-1/TRBV3-2	CASSQRTGGGKETQYF
TRBJ1-2	TRBV10-2	CASTLNDRSNYGYTF
TRBJ1-5	TRBV6-6	CASSNVDWGNQPQHF
TRBJ1-1	TRBV15	CATSRDRANTEAFF
TRBJ1-5	TRBV2	CASSETYQPQHF
TRBJ1-3	TRBV7-8	CASSLRQGNTIYF
TRBJ2-3	TRBV6-2/TRBV6-3	CASSLWSSGGLGTDTQYF
TRBJ1-1	TRBV7-9	CASSSPGQGRNTEAFF
TRBJ1-4	TRBV3-1/TRBV3-2	CASSHADRDNEKLFF
TRBJ1-3	TRBV19	CASSKRKTGTWGNTIYF
TRBJ2-7	TRBV3-1/TRBV3-2	CASSLAGQGRYEQYF
TRBJ2-1	TRBV5-5	CASSFRGNAYNEQFF
TRBJ2-2	TRBV18	CASSPWATHTGELFF
TRBJ2-3	TRBV5-1	CASSHLGQTFTDTQYF
TRBJ1-1	TRBV30	CAWALGQGEAFF
TRBJ2-1	TRBV7-8	CASSVGLAQGRQFF
TRBJ1-4	TRBV4-1	CASSQVGGAWEKLFF
TRBJ1-4	TRBV5-1	CASSRFSNEKLFF
TRBJ2-1	TRBV7-2	CASTPGGEYNEQFF
TRBJ1-5	TRBV6-5	CASSYIQGASEPQHF
TRBJ1-4	TRBV12-3/TRBV12-4	CASSKQGREKLFF
TRBJ1-5	TRBV19	CASSSRGNSNQPQHF
TRBJ1-1	TRBV5-1	CASSQRDRGLGTEAFF
TRBJ1-5	TRBV24-1	CATSLGGGRGNQPQHF
TRBJ2-3	TRBV5-1	CASSLPSGGSTDTQYF
TRBJ1-6	TRBV6-5	CASSYTGDNSPLHF
TRBJ1-2	TRBV4-2	CASSQEGPLRQAQYGYTF
TRBJ1-3	TRBV2	CASSETAGPGGNTIYF
TRBJ2-5	TRBV7-7	CASSLAPTSRETQYF
TRBJ2-3	TRBV5-1	CASRSRGLDTDTQYF
TRBJ1-2	TRBV28	CASSLGYAGRSGDGYTF
TRBJ1-6	TRBV19	CASTNRQVNSPLHF
TRBJ2-5	TRBV5-6	CASSLLGQGQETQYF
TRBJ1-5	TRBV30	CAWNAGDRSNQPQHF
TRBJ1-5	TRBV2	CASRGQFSNQPQHF
TRBJ2-7	TRBV30	CAWSADSTQQYF
TRBJ1-2	TRBV18	CASSPPAGGEYGYTF
TRBJ2-3	TRBV7-2	CASSSKNTQYF
TRBJ1-6	TRBV6-5	CASSPQDSYNSPLHF
TRBJ2-1	TRBV2	CASSGLHRGGSLSTIF
TRBJ2-1	TRBV9	CASSRTSPRDEQFF
TRBJ1-6	TRBV27	CASSSVRGHDSPLHF